Below, 13 T cell receptor beta chains from the same sample are listed, as sequenced in a study of spatial heterogeneity in lung cancer. As for time point: sample taken at primary tumor resection. Tumor, nontumor lung or frozen PBMC supplied whole RNA that was sequenced unsorted. TCRdb redid the calling of the 5' RACE reads with MiXCR, one entry per CDR3 protein. The repertoire has 45,000 to 55,000 distinct CDR3 sequences, about 5.8% of them found once; the top ten carry 11%. The material was PBMCs, obtained at surgery. The receptors shown here come from a male donor with early-stage non-small cell lung cancer.

This clonotype has a count of ten or more. V gene TRBV6-2 or TRBV6-3 combines with J gene TRBJ2-4; D possibly corresponds to TRBD2 (5 bases). CDR1 MNHEY and CDR2 SVGEGT come from the germline V gene. V was clipped by 6 bases and J by 7 bases, with 13 bases between them. The CDR3 runs 13 residues. The CDR3 DNA follows: TGTGCCAGCAGGAGAGGACTTGCGAACATTCAGTACTTC. Its protein is CASRRGLANIQYF.

This clonotype was seen repeatedly, ten times or more. The chain couples TRBV27 to TRBJ1-6; D might be TRBD1 (6 bases). Trimming cost V 6 bases and J 7 bases, with 25 bases left between them. The length of the CDR3 is 18 residues. Per germline, CDR1 MNHEY and CDR2 SMNVEV (reference sequence). CDR3 sequence: CASSQLSPGTFSNSPLHF. CDR3 coding DNA: TGTGCCAGCAGCCAACTCAGTCCCGGGACATTCTCGAATTCACCCCTCCACTTT.

This clonotype has a count of ten or more. The rearrangement uses TRBV5-6 and TRBJ2-1, with 10 bases matching TRBD2. The germline gives CDR1 SGHDT, CDR2 YYEEEE. This CDR3 is built from 16 residues. Trimming removed 3 bases from V and 4 bases from J; junction bases left unmatched: 7. The CDR3 sequence: CASSYTGTSAYNEQFF. The CDR3 DNA reads TGTGCCAGCAGCTACACCGGGACTAGCGCGTACAATGAGCAGTTCTTC.

The table lists this clonotype with many counts. This chain uses TRBV6-6 with TRBJ1-2; D gene uncertain. Germline values: CDR1 MNHNY, CDR2 SVGAGI (reference sequence). V was cut by 5 bases and J by 8 bases, with 9 bases left in between. The CDR3 has 11 amino acids. The CDR3 nucleotides read TGTGCCAGCAGTGCACCATCGGGCTACACCTTC. Amino acids: CASSAPSGYTF.

This clonotype was recorded at least ten times. V and J are TRBV9 and TRBJ2-3; 16 bases fit TRBD2. V was pared by 2 bases and J by 6 bases, with 6 bases of the junction left unmatched. CDR1 SGDLS and CDR2 YYNGEE come from the germline V gene. The length of the CDR3 is 17 residues. The CDR3 loop is CASSVPGLAGGLDTQYF. CDR3 DNA: TGTGCCAGCAGCGTCCCGGGACTAGCGGGAGGGCTGGATACGCAGTATTTT.

This clonotype was detected ten times or more. The gene calls are TRBV30 and TRBJ2-7, with unresolved D. Deletions cut 2 bases from V and 4 bases from J, with 6 bases between. The CDR3 sequence is 11 residues long. Germline V gene data show CDR1 as GTSNPN and CDR2 as SVGIG (reference sequence). The CDR3: CAWSQKYEQYF. The CDR3 bases are TGTGCCTGGAGTCAAAAGTACGAGCAGTACTTC.

This clonotype was observed many times. The chain uses TRBV10-3 and TRBJ1-6; D is ambiguous. This CDR3 contains 15 residues. CDR1 is ENHRY, CDR2 SYGVKD, per germline. V was clipped by 5 bases and J by 8 bases, with 16 bases between them. The CDR3 loop reads CAISPGVSAHSPLHF. The CDR3 nucleotides are TGTGCCATCAGTCCTGGTGTTTCGGCCCATTCACCCCTCCACTTT.

This clonotype was detected many times. V gene TRBV10-3 combines with J gene TRBJ2-1; no firm D call. The CDR3 runs 12 residues. V was cut by 4 bases and J by 8 bases, with 9 bases left in between. Germline V gene lookup returns CDR1 ENHRY and CDR2 SYGVKD. The CDR3 nucleotides are TGTGCCATCAGTGGGGGTGAGGATGAGCAGTTCTTC. Translating gives CAISGGEDEQFF.

This clonotype was recorded a few times. V usage is TRBV5-1 and J usage is TRBJ2-5; 15 nucleotides match TRBD2. With 4 bases clipped from V and 5 bases from J, the junction kept 9 bases outside the gene matches. Per germline, CDR1 SGHRS and CDR2 YFSETQ. CDR3 length: 17 residues. The CDR3: CASSDRTSGRVGETQYF. The DNA of the CDR3 is TGCGCCAGCAGCGACAGGACTAGCGGGAGGGTTGGGGAGACCCAGTACTTC.

This clonotype showed up many times. The rearrangement joins TRBV7-2 to TRBJ2-2; D gene unclear. The CDR3 extends over 15 amino acids. From germline, CDR1 is SGHTA and CDR2 FQGNSA. The germline V and J ends were trimmed by 1 base and 4 bases, with 10 bases remaining between them. CDR3 region: CASSLDSLATGELFF. CDR3 in DNA: TGTGCCAGCAGCTTAGATTCGCTGGCCACCGGGGAGCTGTTTTTT. Using reference TRBV7-2 and TRBJ2-2 for the parts outside the CDR3, the full variable domain is GAGVSQSPSNKVTEKGKDVELRCDPISGHTALYWYRQSLGQGLEFLIYFQGNSAPDKSGLPSDRFSAERTGGSVSTLTIQRTQQEDSAVYLCASSLDSLATGELFFGEGSRLTVL.

The J gene is TRBJ2-7, the V gene TRBV4-3, with 7 bases identical to TRBD1. The junction had 9 bases not matched to a gene; V was cut back by 1 base and J by 6 bases. Per germline, CDR1 LGHNA and CDR2 YSLEER. This CDR3 is built from 15 residues. The CDR3 loop reads CASSQGDSWPSEQYF. CDR3 nucleotide sequence: TGCGCCAGCAGCCAAGGGGACAGTTGGCCGTCCGAGCAGTACTTC.

This clonotype has at least ten counts. This chain connects TRBV7-2 to TRBJ1-5, with D perhaps TRBD1 (6 bases). V lost 5 bases and J 6 bases, leaving 17 bases between the germline ends. This CDR3 region has 15 residues. Germline V gene sequence: CDR1 SGHTA, CDR2 FQGNSA. CDR3: CASSTTGNRGQPQHF. In DNA, the CDR3 is TGTGCCAGCAGCACTACAGGGAATCGGGGTCAGCCCCAGCATTTT.

This clonotype has a count of ten or more. V is TRBV6-6 and J is TRBJ2-1; TRBD2 matches at 7 bases. Germline V gives CDR1 MNHNY, CDR2 SVGAGI (reference sequence). The junction had 8 bases not matched to a gene; V was cut back by 3 bases and J by 6 bases. The CDR3 sequence is 15 residues long. CDR3 DNA: TGTGCCAGCAGTTATCCAACCACTAGCGCCAATGAGCAGTTCTTC. Translated: CASSYPTTSANEQFF.